The clone carrying this T cell receptor beta chain was recorded at least ten times. Each CDR3 protein gets one entry after TCRdb re-called the 5' RACE reads with MiXCR. The sample gives more than 600,000 distinct CDR3 sequences, around a sixth of which show up once; 10% to 15% is in the top ten. Between the trimmed V and J ends, which lost 5 bases and 5 bases, there was a span of 18 bases. Looked up from germline, CDR1 is LGHNT and CDR2 is FRNRAP. This CDR3 has 16 amino acids. These data come from a study of identical twins. The sample was also reused in another study, on T cells expressing NK-cell markers.

This chain uses TRBV12-5 with TRBJ2-2, with D hard to call. The receptor's source is a woman aged 18-29 years in good health. The sequencing sample was made of PBMCs. CDR3 sequence reads: CASGPGPSGRTGELFF. For the CDR3, the DNA is TGTGCTAGTGGTCCCGGTCCCTCCGGTCGAACCGGGGAGCTGTTTTTT.